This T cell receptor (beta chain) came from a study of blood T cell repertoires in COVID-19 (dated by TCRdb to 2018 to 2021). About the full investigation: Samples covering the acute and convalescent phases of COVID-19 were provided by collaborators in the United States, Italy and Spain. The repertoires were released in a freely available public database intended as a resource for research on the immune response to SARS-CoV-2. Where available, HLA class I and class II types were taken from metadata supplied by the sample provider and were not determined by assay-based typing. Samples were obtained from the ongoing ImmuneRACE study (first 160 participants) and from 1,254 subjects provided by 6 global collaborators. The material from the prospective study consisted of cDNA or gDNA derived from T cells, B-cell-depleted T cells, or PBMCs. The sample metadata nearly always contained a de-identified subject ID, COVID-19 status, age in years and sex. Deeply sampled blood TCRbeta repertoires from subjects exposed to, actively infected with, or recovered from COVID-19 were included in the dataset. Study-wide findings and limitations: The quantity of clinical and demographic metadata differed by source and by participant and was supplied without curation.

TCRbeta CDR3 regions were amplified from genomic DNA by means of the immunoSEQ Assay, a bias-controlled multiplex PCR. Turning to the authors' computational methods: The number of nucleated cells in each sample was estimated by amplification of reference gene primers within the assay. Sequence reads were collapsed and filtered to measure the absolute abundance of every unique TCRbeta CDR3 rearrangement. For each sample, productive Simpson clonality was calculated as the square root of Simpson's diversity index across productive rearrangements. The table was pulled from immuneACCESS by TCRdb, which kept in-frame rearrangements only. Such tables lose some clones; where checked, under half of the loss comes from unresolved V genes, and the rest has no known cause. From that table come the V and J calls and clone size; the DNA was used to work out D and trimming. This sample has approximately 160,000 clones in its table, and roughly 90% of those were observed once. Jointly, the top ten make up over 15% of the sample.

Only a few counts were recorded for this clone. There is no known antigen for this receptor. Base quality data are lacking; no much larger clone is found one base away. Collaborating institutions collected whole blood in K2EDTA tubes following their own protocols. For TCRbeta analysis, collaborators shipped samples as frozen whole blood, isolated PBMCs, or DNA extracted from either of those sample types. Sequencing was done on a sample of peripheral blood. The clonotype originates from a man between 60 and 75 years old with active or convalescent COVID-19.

CDR3 protein: CSVDGTGGRTEAFF. The nucleotides read TGCAGCGTTGACGGGACAGGGGGACGGACTGAAGCTTTCTTT. Recombination connected TRBV29-1 to TRBJ1-1, with 11 central nucleotides matching TRBD1. V has 3 bases trimmed and J has 5 bases trimmed; junction bases matching no gene number 5. Taken from cysteine to phenylalanine, the CDR3 has 14 residues. The retained sequence is limited to the CDR3, 42 bases, with the frame set at the first base. Taken from the germline V gene, the CDR1 and CDR2 loops are SQVTM and ANQGSEA.